This TCR beta chain was sequenced in a study of T cell responses to AZD1222 COVID-19 vaccine (dated by TCRdb to the early 2020s). General notes on the study: AZD1222 recipients with second doses at about 4 weeks or about 12 weeks were pooled, because spike-specific TCR depth and breadth did not differ between schedules. Trial participants were enrolled into age subgroups of 18-55, 56-69 and 70-plus years, which contained 148, 28 and 57 TCR-sequenced participants, respectively. A total of around 240 trial participants underwent TCR sequencing, of whom 200 to 220 received two doses of AZD1222 and roughly 25 received two doses of the MenACWY control vaccine.

The CDR3 regions of human TCRbeta chains were subjected to immunosequencing. The study's processing was this. Repertoire TCRs were checked for matches against a reference library of SARS-CoV-2-specific TCRs that had been generated using the MIRA antigen-specificity platform. Breadth meant the fraction of unique TCRs that were SARS-CoV-2-associated, whereas depth meant the fraction of total T cells that were SARS-CoV-2-associated. Using the MIRA data, every spike-specific TCR was mapped to the spike region that the TCR reacted to and assigned to either a CD4 or a CD8 class. Log10-transformed breadth and depth values were compared by one-way ANOVA with Sidak's multiple comparisons tests. TCRdb took this table from immuneACCESS and kept in-frame rearrangements with V and J called. Such tables lack part of the clones; where checked against another copy, unresolved V genes explain under half of the gap, and the rest is unexplained. D and trimming come from the DNA, and the V and J calls and clone size come from that table. The sample has about 85,000 clones on record, about 86% of them singletons. About 7% of the sample belongs to the ten largest clones.

Results and caveats for the whole study, not just this receptor: Because no day 14 peak-response samples were available, the repertoires could be characterized only after the peak T cell response. Conclusions about previously exposed vaccinees are limited because only a handful of AZD1222 recipients were SARS-CoV-2 seropositive at baseline. After two AZD1222 doses, both the breadth and the depth of spike-specific TCRs were significantly higher than at day 0 and than in MenACWY recipients. CD4 TCRs associated with the vaccine covered the entire spike protein, and the dominant responses were in regions 160-218 and 743-854. Nearly half of unique spike-specific TCRs reportedly recognized epitopes outside regions mutated in the B.1.351 and B.1.1.7 variants. Participants were mostly white British, with more females than males. The authors suggested clonal diversity may have been underestimated. The 56-69-year group was small, and its depth increase did not reach significance, likely because of low power.

Concerning this clone: Its specific antigen is unknown. Within one base of it there is no much larger clone, and no base qualities were kept.

Sample time point, as interpreted from the label and publication: baseline before first vaccination. Vaccinee samples came from UK trials COV001 and COV002, including a single-blind randomized controlled phase 2/3 trial of AZD1222 (ChAdOx1 nCoV-19) in healthy adults. For TCRbeta chain sequencing, PBMC samples from trial participants were taken at day 0 and at day 28 after the second dose. Trimming at the junction amounts to 7 bases on V and 1 base on J, and the germline ends lie 19 bases apart. As encoded in the germline V gene, CDR1 is MDHEN while CDR2 is SYDVKM. Spanning cysteine to phenylalanine, the CDR3 consists of 16 amino acids. The read is trimmed to its CDR3 DNA, 48 bases read in frame from base 1.

Recombination linked TRBV28 to TRBJ1-1; TRBD1 might be the D gene, on 6 matching bases. This sequence originates from an adult in good health. Specimen: peripheral blood, collected on day 0 of AZD1222 vaccination. The sequenced DNA: TGTGCCAGCATCTCCCCTGGGGGCAACAAGAACACTGAAGCTTTCTTT. The encoded protein is CASISPGGNKNTEAFF.